This passage covers 26 T cell receptor beta chains from one sample sequenced in a study of blood T cell repertoires in COVID-19. Produced via immunoSEQ multiplex PCR; TCRdb's table is partial and in-frame only. The sample lists fewer than 250,000 clones, 80% to 90% occurring once. Material: PBMCs or T cells enriched from blood (not recorded which). These receptors were obtained from a woman aged 30 to 39 with acute COVID-19.

V usage is TRBV10-3 and J usage is TRBJ1-2; D possibly corresponds to TRBD1 (5 bases). Per germline, CDR1 ENHRY and CDR2 SYGVKD. V lost 3 bases and J 7 bases, leaving 9 bases between the germline ends. This CDR3 region has 12 residues. The CDR3 DNA follows: TGTGCCATCAGTGATGGTGGGGCTGGCTACACCTTC. Residues: CAISDGGAGYTF.

The chain uses TRBV2 and TRBJ1-2, with 9 bases fitting TRBD1. The CDR3 has 15 amino acids. Germline values: CDR1 SNHLY, CDR2 FYNNEI. Losses at the gene ends were 1 base for V and 6 bases for J; bases not matched to a gene: 6. The DNA for the CDR3 is TGTGCCAGCAGTGAAGAAGGAACAGGGGGCCATGGCTACACCTTC. The encoded protein is CASSEEGTGGHGYTF.

V and J are TRBV4-3 and TRBJ1-1; D not resolved. The CDR3 length is 14 residues. V lost 0 bases to trimming and J lost 4 bases, with 9 bases between them. The germline gives CDR1 LGHNA, CDR2 YSLEER. The CDR3 loop reads CASSQEEGLTEAFF. CDR3 bases: TGCGCCAGCAGCCAAGAGGAGGGTCTCACTGAAGCTTTCTTT.

This clone was counted a single time. This rearrangement joins TRBV29-1 to TRBJ1-2; 7 bases line up with TRBD1. V dropped 0 bases and J dropped 6; count of bases not matched to a gene: 1. The CDR3 covers 12 residues. In germline, CDR1 is SQVTM, CDR2 ANQGSEA. The CDR3 is CSVEEGGDGYTF. The CDR3 region has the DNA TGCAGCGTTGAAGAAGGGGGCGATGGCTACACCTTC.

CDR3 DNA: TGTGCCAGCAGTCAACGGACAGGTCGACCTTCACCCCTCCACTTT. As protein: CASSQRTGRPSPLHF. The chain joins TRBV6-5 to TRBJ1-6; 7 nucleotides agree with TRBD1. Trimming removed 5 bases from V and 9 bases from J; junction bases left unmatched: 10. CDR3 length: 15 residues. Per the germline V gene, CDR1 is MNHEY and CDR2 is SVGAGI.

This clone turned up a few times. The chain has TRBV7-2 and TRBJ1-5, with D tentatively TRBD1 (6 bases). The CDR3 covers 16 residues. Germline V gene lookup returns CDR1 SGHTA and CDR2 FQGNSA. The V end was cut by 5 bases, the J end by 0 bases, with 14 bases between. This CDR3 reads CASSLVGANSNQPQHF. CDR3 nucleotides: TGTGCCAGCAGCCTTGTGGGGGCGAATAGCAATCAGCCCCAGCATTTT.

This chain joins TRBV5-1 and TRBJ2-3; D is unclear. CDR3 length equals 15 residues. Germline V gene data show CDR1 as SGHRS and CDR2 as YFSETQ. The V gene lost 0 bases and the J gene lost 6 bases, with 14 bases spanning the gap. The DNA for the CDR3 is TGCGCCAGCAGCTTGGCCCAGGTCGTACTGGATACGCAGTATTTT. Protein: CASSLAQVVLDTQYF.

V is TRBV10-2 and J is TRBJ1-5, with 8 bases lining up with TRBD1. With V trimmed by 5 bases and J by 4 bases, 4 bases remained unmatched. The germline CDR1 and CDR2 sequences are WSHSY and SAAADI. The CDR3 has 14 amino acids. Here the CDR3 reads CASSRTGWNQPQHF. In DNA, the CDR3 is TGCGCCAGCAGTAGGACAGGGTGGAATCAGCCCCAGCATTTT.

The chain joins TRBV7-9 to TRBJ2-7; D is perhaps TRBD2 (5 bases). Per the germline V gene, CDR1 is SEHNR and CDR2 is FQNEAQ (reference sequence). This CDR3 has 16 amino acids. V gave up 5 bases and J gave up 1 base, with 18 bases separating them. In nucleotides, the CDR3 is TGTGCCAGCAGCCCTCCCGGAGGCCCGGATTCCTACGAGCAGTACTTC. Protein: CASSPPGGPDSYEQYF.

This chain links TRBV2 with TRBJ2-7, with D possibly being TRBD2 (5 bases). CDR1 is SNHLY and CDR2 is FYNNEI in the germline V gene. V dropped 3 bases and J dropped 3 bases, with 9 bases sitting between them. This CDR3 is 13 amino acids long. The CDR3 DNA follows: TGTGCCAGCAGTGACGAGCGGCGCTACGAGCAGTACTTC. Protein product: CASSDERRYEQYF.

CDR3 residues: CASSLEGARYEQYF. The DNA for the CDR3 is TGTGCCAGCAGCTTAGAAGGGGCTCGGTACGAGCAGTACTTC. The chain is built from TRBV11-2 and TRBJ2-7, with a possible D match to TRBD1 (5 bases). Germline CDR1 and CDR2: SGHAT and FQNNGV. Trimming removed 0 bases from V and 4 bases from J, with 10 bases in between. The CDR3 sequence is 14 residues long.

This chain links TRBV27 with TRBJ1-5; the D is unclear. Trimming took 6 bases from V and 3 from J, leaving 9 bases between them. The CDR3 is 13 residues long. Germline V gives CDR1 MNHEY, CDR2 SMNVEV (reference sequence). CDR3 in DNA: TGTGCCAGCAGGCGGGCGGCCAATCAGCCCCAGCATTTT. It is translated as CASRRAANQPQHF.

The V call is TRBV18, the J call TRBJ1-4, with D possibly being TRBD1 (6 bases). Trimming took 2 bases from V and 8 from J, leaving 12 bases between them. The CDR3 consists of 14 residues. Germline V gene data show CDR1 as KGHSH and CDR2 as LQKENI. CDR3 sequence: CASSPKTGIEKLFF. DNA for the CDR3: TGTGCCAGCTCACCAAAAACAGGGATCGAAAAACTGTTTTTT.

This clone appeared once. The gene calls are TRBV5-5 and TRBJ1-5; 7 positions match TRBD1. V lost 2 bases, J lost 4 bases, and 6 bases stayed unmatched. Germline V gene sequence: CDR1 SGHKS, CDR2 YYEKEE (reference sequence). This CDR3 is built from 15 residues. For the CDR3, the DNA is TGTGCCAGCAGCTTCCGGGACAGAGAAAATCAGCCCCAGCATTTT. Its translation: CASSFRDRENQPQHF.

J is TRBJ2-1 and V is TRBV11-2; the match to TRBD2 covers 11 bases. V gave up 0 bases and J gave up 4 bases; unmatched junction bases: 5. CDR1 SGHAT and CDR2 FQNNGV come from the germline V gene. This CDR3 region has 17 residues. The CDR3 DNA reads as TGTGCCAGCAGCTTAGAACTAGCGGGGGACATTTACAATGAGCAGTTCTTC. Protein product: CASSLELAGDIYNEQFF.

This clone was detected only a few times. The chain recombines TRBV10-3 with TRBJ1-5; D ambiguous. CDR1 ENHRY and CDR2 SYGVKD come from the germline V gene. Trimming took 7 bases from V and 1 from J, leaving 8 bases between them. The CDR3 extends over 13 amino acids. The CDR3 loop is CAIKEGSNQPQHF. CDR3 in DNA: TGTGCCATCAAAGAGGGAAGCAATCAGCCCCAGCATTTT.

The chain combines TRBV29-1 with TRBJ2-7, with D hard to call. The germline V and J ends were trimmed by 4 bases and 4 bases, with 8 bases remaining between them. The V gene's germline CDR1 is SQVTM and CDR2 ANQGSEA. This CDR3 spans 11 amino acids. Here the CDR3 DNA reads TGCAGCGTTGGAAAGCTGTACGAGCAGTACTTC. The encoded protein is CSVGKLYEQYF.

This clone was observed once. A read error may account for a junction end that differs from germline. The genes are TRBV6-2 or TRBV6-3 and TRBJ2-1; weak D call: TRBD2 (5 bases). The CDR3 is 13 residues long. From germline, CDR1 is MNHEY and CDR2 SVGEGT. CDR3 nucleotides: TGTGCCAGCAGTCACTCGGACTCCTATGAGCAGTTCTTC. As protein: CASSHSDSYEQFF.

This rearrangement joins TRBV27 to TRBJ1-5; no clear D gene. The germline gives CDR1 MNHEY, CDR2 SMNVEV (reference sequence). Trimming left V 2 bases short and J 4 bases short, with 9 bases between. The CDR3 sequence is 14 residues long. This CDR3 is CASSLVAGNQPQHF. For the CDR3, the DNA is TGTGCCAGCAGTTTAGTAGCCGGGAATCAGCCCCAGCATTTT.

This chain joins TRBV19 and TRBJ2-1; D might be TRBD2 (6 bases). The V gene's germline CDR1 is LNHDA and CDR2 SQIVND (reference sequence). The V gene lost 3 bases and the J gene lost 6 bases, with 12 bases spanning the gap. This CDR3 has 14 amino acids. Written as DNA, the CDR3 is TGTGCCAGTAGTATTACCGACGGGGGCAATGAGCAGTTCTTC. Translation gives CASSITDGGNEQFF.

The J gene is TRBJ1-3, the V gene TRBV11-2, with TRBD1 as a possible D gene (6 bases). There are 15 residues in the CDR3. From germline, CDR1 is SGHAT and CDR2 FQNNGV. Trimming left V 4 bases short and J 4 bases short, with 14 bases between. The chain's CDR3 is CASSSTGTHGNTIYF. The CDR3 region has the DNA TGTGCCAGCAGCTCGACCGGGACACACGGAAACACCATATATTTT.

V and J are TRBV30 and TRBJ1-3; possible D gene TRBD1, 6 bases. Germline values: CDR1 GTSNPN, CDR2 SVGIG (reference sequence). The CDR3 runs 15 residues. Trimming took 1 base from V and 1 from J, leaving 11 bases between them. CDR3 bases: TGTGCCTGGAGTGCCTCACAGGGTTCTGGAAACACCATATATTTT. Protein product: CAWSASQGSGNTIYF.

CDR3 region: CASSPPGQGYEQYF. The CDR3 coding sequence is TGTGCCAGCAGCCCCCCGGGACAGGGATACGAGCAGTACTTC. V and J are TRBV2 and TRBJ2-7; 9 bases are a match to TRBD1. This CDR3 region has 14 residues. V gave up 6 bases and J gave up 4 bases; unmatched junction bases: 7. From germline, CDR1 is SNHLY and CDR2 FYNNEI.

The chain couples TRBV4-1 to TRBJ1-3, with unresolved D. Germline CDR1 reads MGHRA; CDR2 reads YSYEKL. Between the trimmed V and J ends, which lost 0 bases and 0 bases, there was a span of 6 bases. CDR3 length equals 15 residues. The CDR3 reads CASSQDNGSGNTIYF. CDR3 DNA sequence: TGCGCCAGCAGCCAAGATAACGGCTCTGGAAACACCATATATTTT.

This chain links TRBV18 with TRBJ2-5; perhaps TRBD2 as D (5 bases). The CDR3 is made up of 15 amino acids. Germline CDR1 and CDR2: KGHSH and LQKENI. V was cut by 6 bases and J by 2 bases, with 16 bases left in between. CDR3 amino acids: CASSNQRGTQETQYF. The CDR3 nucleotides read TGTGCCAGCTCCAACCAACGGGGAACACAAGAGACCCAGTACTTC.

The chain is built from TRBV2 and TRBJ1-6, with no clear D. Trimming took 6 bases from V and 5 from J, leaving 11 bases between them. Germline V gives CDR1 SNHLY, CDR2 FYNNEI. This CDR3 region has 14 residues. DNA for the CDR3: TGTGCCAGCAGCCAGGTGGGCGATAATTCACCCCTCCACTTT. Its protein is CASSQVGDNSPLHF.